This T cell receptor beta chain is from a study of blood T cells in healthy people across ages. Turning to the study itself: About one barcoded TCR beta cDNA was captured per two T cells.

In this sample, this clonotype turned up many times. It was with a sample-barcoded 5' primer and a J-beta primer mix that a second PCR of roughly 6 to 12 cycles was run. A template-switch adaptor containing 12 random nucleotides labeled each cDNA molecule. TCRdb processed the 5' RACE reads anew with MiXCR; each CDR3 protein has one entry. The table has 800,000 to 950,000 distinct CDR3 sequences, 25% to 35% seen once. These data were also filed under a second study, of T cells of mothers and their children. According to that study: In this cohort, donors were three healthy Caucasian mothers plus their six children. Slightly higher, non-significant overlap characterized related mother-child pairs relative to unrelated pairs.

The source of this sequence is a woman aged 40 to 55 in good health. Sequenced sample: blood.

DNA of the CDR3: TGTGCCAGCAGCCCGTCGGTAGGGGAGCAGTACTTC. Translation: CASSPSVGEQYF. The chain recombines TRBV7-2 with TRBJ2-7, with D unresolved. Looked up from germline, CDR1 is SGHTA and CDR2 is FQGNSA. V was pared by 5 bases and J by 7 bases, with 12 bases between. This CDR3 contains 12 residues.